The 6 T cell receptor beta chains listed next were all sequenced from one sample in a study of PD-1 blockade in classical Hodgkin lymphoma (dated by TCRdb to the early 2020s). The library was obtained by the immunoSEQ multiplex PCR assay. As stored in TCRdb, this immuneACCESS dataset retains in-frame rearrangements with V and J assigned. A fraction of the clones does not appear; measured against another copy, unresolved V genes explain less than half of the discrepancy, and the remainder lacks a known reason. Here the sample has 25,000 to 35,000 clones; more than 60% occur a single time. The top ten hold around 0.56% of the sample. In light of the paper, this sample's time point label describes: cycle 4 day 1 (C4D1), after more than 5 weeks of nivolumab. Every trial patient had relapsed after autologous stem cell transplantation, and cohorts A, B and C differed in prior brentuximab vedotin exposure. A Miltenyi CD4+ T cell isolation kit was used for magnetic negative selection to purify CD4+ T cells from thawed PBMCs.

Sequenced material: CD4+ T cells from blood, taken before the fourth cycle of nivolumab. The receptors originated from a human donor with classical Hodgkin lymphoma.

The chain joins TRBV5-4 to TRBJ2-1; TRBD1 matches 10 bases. The J segment lost 3 bases and the V segment lost 2 bases, leaving 2 bases of the junction unmatched. Germline CDR1 and CDR2: SGHNT and YYREEE (reference sequence). CDR3 length: 15 amino acids. The DNA of the CDR3 is TGTGCCAGCAGCTTCGACAGGGGGCACTACAATGAGCAGTTCTTC. It codes for CASSFDRGHYNEQFF.

This clone came up a few times. An end of the junction differs from the germline gene, which may be a read error. The chain employs TRBV2 and TRBJ2-1; 11 bases map to TRBD1. The CDR3 covers 14 residues. Germline CDR1 reads SNHLY; CDR2 reads FYNNEI. CDR3 protein: CAGRGQGGPNEQFF. The CDR3 DNA follows: TGTGCCGGCAGGGGACAGGGGGGTCCCAATGAGCAGTTCTTC.

The chain recombines TRBV7-3 with TRBJ2-7; 13 nucleotides align to TRBD2. After removal of 5 bases from V and 7 bases from J, the junction contained 8 bases not matched to a gene. Germline CDR1 is SGHTA and CDR2 is FQGTGA. This CDR3 spans 15 amino acids. The CDR3, as DNA: TGTGCCAGCAGCCTCGGACTAGCGGGAGTTGGGGAGCAGTACTTC. Amino acid sequence: CASSLGLAGVGEQYF. Full variable domain (outside the CDR3, taken from reference TRBV7-3 and TRBJ2-7): GAGVSQTPSNKVTEKGKYVELRCDPISGHTALYWYRQSLGQGPEFLIYFQGTGAADDSGLPNDRFFAVRPEGSVSTLKIQRTERGDSAVYLCASSLGLAGVGEQYFGPGTRLTVT.

This chain uses TRBV10-3 with TRBJ2-5, with 9 bases fitting TRBD1. V shed 10 bases, J shed 4 bases, and the junction held 10 bases outside the gene matches. Germline V gene sequence: CDR1 ENHRY, CDR2 SYGVKD. The CDR3 runs to 14 residues. CDR3 DNA: TGTGCCACAAGGACAGGGGAGGGTCGAGAGACCCAGTACTTC. Protein product: CATRTGEGRETQYF.

V gene TRBV19 combines with J gene TRBJ2-1, with 10 bases fitting TRBD2. J gave up 6 bases and V 4 bases, and 9 bases lay outside the gene matches. CDR1 is LNHDA, CDR2 SQIVND, per germline (reference sequence). The CDR3 sequence is 16 residues long. In nucleotides, the CDR3 is TGTGCCAGTAGTACACCGAGCGGGGGGGCCGGCAATGAGCAGTTCTTC. This sequence encodes CASSTPSGGAGNEQFF.

The rearrangement joins TRBV6-1 to TRBJ2-7, with 9 bases that match TRBD2. CDR1 is MNHNS, CDR2 SASEGT, per germline. J was trimmed by 4 bases and V by 7 bases; bases with no gene match: 8. The CDR3 contains 14 residues. The CDR3 loop reads CASIRAGGVYEQYF. The CDR3, as DNA: TGTGCCAGCATTCGGGCGGGAGGGGTTTACGAGCAGTACTTC.